These T cell receptor beta chains were read from a single sample in a study of T cell changes during pregnancy in multiple sclerosis. Libraries were prepared by immunoSEQ multiplex PCR; TCRdb keeps only in-frame clonotypes and omits some of them. The sample holds tens of thousands of clones; 85% to 90% are singletons and the top ten take around 0.58%. The material was CD4+ T cells from peripheral blood mononuclear cells, obtained in the first trimester of pregnancy. These receptors came from a female donor with multiple sclerosis, enrolled in a pregnancy study. Both conserved end residues are part of each CDR3. The D gene is left open where the match is weak. Clone size is not always given. Where it is, it says once, few, many or a class for expanded clones.

j_call d_call clone_size v_call cdr3_aa
TRBJ1-1 . . TRBV4-2 CASSQDPEAAEAFF
TRBJ2-1 TRBD2 few TRBV19 CASRRSGGINNEQFF
TRBJ2-7 TRBD2 . TRBV5-4 CASSPTSSGSYEQYF
TRBJ2-7 TRBD1 . TRBV19 CASSAVPGQGGEQYF
TRBJ2-1 . once TRBV5-1 CASSLDPAGISNEQFF
TRBJ2-5 . . TRBV7-9 CASSPRGGGETQYF
TRBJ2-2 TRBD2 . TRBV7-8 CASSLGSGTNTGELFF
TRBJ1-5 TRBD1 . TRBV28 CASSLTGGGNQPQHF
TRBJ2-3 TRBD1 . TRBV11-2 CASGRDRGLDTQYF
. TRBD1 . TRBV27 CASSPTNRGETQYF
TRBJ2-7 TRBD2 . TRBV27 CASSLTGTSGSYEQYF
TRBJ2-1 TRBD2 once TRBV28 CASSLRLAGLHEQFF
TRBJ1-4 TRBD1 . TRBV6-6 CATTGGNEKLFF
TRBJ1-6 . . TRBV2 CASSEKSSYNSPLHF
TRBJ2-2 . . TRBV7-6 CASSLQGSTGELFF
TRBJ2-1 TRBD1 . TRBV11-1 CASRGGQAALFF
TRBJ2-7 . . TRBV11-2 CASSLDSVTYEQYF
TRBJ1-5 TRBD1 . TRBV10-3 CAIAEGGQGQPQHF
TRBJ1-4 . . TRBV5-1 CASSSDRIKLFF
TRBJ2-5 . few TRBV15 CATSSHSGRQETQYF
TRBJ2-5 . . TRBV23-1 CASIFPDFLGLQETQYF
TRBJ1-5 . once TRBV6-1 CASSEAPVAQPQHF
TRBJ1-2 . . TRBV30 CAWDRNYGYTF
TRBJ1-1 TRBD1 . TRBV18 CASSLTGDDTEAFF
TRBJ2-3 . . TRBV4-1 CASSPRGETQYF
TRBJ2-5 TRBD1 . TRBV7-2 CASSLSSRGQETQYF
TRBJ2-3 . once TRBV14 CASRFQSTDTQYF
TRBJ1-2 TRBD1 . TRBV5-1 CASSLSGTGNYGYTF
TRBJ1-1 . . TRBV11-2 CASSLAGNTEAFF
TRBJ2-6 . . TRBV7-9 CASSLVWPPGANVLTF
TRBJ1-2 . . TRBV5-1 CASSPNVGTFYTF
TRBJ2-7 . . TRBV10-3 CAISESASREQYF
TRBJ2-3 TRBD2 . TRBV4-3 CASSQDLAGGADTQYF
TRBJ1-1 TRBD1 once TRBV5-1 CASSGGQGLTEAFF
TRBJ2-5 TRBD2 . TRBV5-1 CASSFGAGRETQYF
TRBJ1-5 . . TRBV2 CASSDIGVGGQPQHF
TRBJ2-5 . . TRBV5-1 CASSLRGSGQETQYF
TRBJ2-7 . . TRBV6-5 CASSYTRDLSEQYF
TRBJ1-2 . . TRBV9 CASSADSSNPGGYTF
TRBJ2-3 . . TRBV18 CASSQTVTDTQYF
TRBJ1-4 . . TRBV7-8 CASSVKRVTGRVEKLFF
TRBJ1-5 TRBD1 . TRBV4-1 CASSQDWQGGQPQHF
TRBJ2-3 . . TRBV15 CATSRGNSGSTDTQYF
TRBJ2-2 TRBD1 . TRBV2 CASKTPGQGLGELFF
TRBJ2-1 TRBD2 . TRBV5-4 CASSFPSGDNEQFF
TRBJ2-1 TRBD2 . TRBV5-1 CASSLGVGLAKNNEQFF
TRBJ1-1 . . TRBV7-2 CASSQEGTEAFF
TRBJ2-1 TRBD1 . TRBV7-3 CASSLGTGTYNEQFF
TRBJ1-5 TRBD1 . TRBV19 CASSKPTGGINQPQHF
TRBJ2-2 TRBD2 . TRBV19 CASTTGPSGAVGELFF
TRBJ2-1 TRBD1 . TRBV14 CASSPDYGTAYNEQFF